This T cell receptor beta chain was found in a study of T cell responses to AZD1222 COVID-19 vaccine. Samples with a second dose at about 4 or about 12 weeks were pooled together. Looked up from germline, CDR1 is MNHEY and CDR2 is SVGAGI. This CDR3 comprises 14 residues. V lost 8 bases, J lost 7 bases, and 8 bases stayed unmatched. This clone was found once. Some clones are missing from TCRdb's copy, which holds only in-frame ones; the method was immunoSEQ multiplex PCR. The sample carries about 81,000 clones, approximately 90% recorded once. The chain employs TRBV6-5 and TRBJ2-2; 9 bases match TRBD1. The source of this sequence is an adult who received the AZD1222 COVID-19 vaccine. The source material was peripheral blood, sampled 28 days after the second AZD1222 dose. CDR3 protein: CASANTGGFGELFF. CDR3 DNA sequence: TGTGCCAGCGCCAACACAGGGGGCTTCGGGGAGCTGTTTTTT.